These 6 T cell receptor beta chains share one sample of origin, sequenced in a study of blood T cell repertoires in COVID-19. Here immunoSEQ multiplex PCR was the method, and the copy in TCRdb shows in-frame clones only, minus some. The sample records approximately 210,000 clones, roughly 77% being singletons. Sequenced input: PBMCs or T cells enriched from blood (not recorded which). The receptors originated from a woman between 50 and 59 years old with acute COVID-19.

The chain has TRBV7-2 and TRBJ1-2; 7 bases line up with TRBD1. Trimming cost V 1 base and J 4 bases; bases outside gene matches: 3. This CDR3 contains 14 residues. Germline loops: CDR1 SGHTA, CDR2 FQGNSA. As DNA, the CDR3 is TGTGCCAGCAGCTTAGGCCCAGGGGGCTATGGCTACACCTTC. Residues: CASSLGPGGYGYTF.

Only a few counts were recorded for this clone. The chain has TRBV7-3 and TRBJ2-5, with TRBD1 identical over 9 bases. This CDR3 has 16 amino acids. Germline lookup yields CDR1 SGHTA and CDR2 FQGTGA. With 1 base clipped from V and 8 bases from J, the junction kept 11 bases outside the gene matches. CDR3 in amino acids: CASSLISGGQGSTQYF. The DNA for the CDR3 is TGTGCCAGCAGCTTAATTTCCGGCGGACAGGGGTCCACCCAGTACTTC. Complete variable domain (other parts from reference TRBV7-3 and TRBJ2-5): GAGVSQTPSNKVTEKGKYVELRCDPISGHTALYWYRQSLGQGPEFLIYFQGTGAADDSGLPNDRFFAVRPEGSVSTLKIQRTERGDSAVYLCASSLISGGQGSTQYFGPGTRLLVL.

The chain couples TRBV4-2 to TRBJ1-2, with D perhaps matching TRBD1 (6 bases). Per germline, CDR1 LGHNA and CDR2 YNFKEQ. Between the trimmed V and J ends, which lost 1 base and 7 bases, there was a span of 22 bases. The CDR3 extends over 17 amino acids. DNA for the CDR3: TGTGCCAGCAGCCAAGCCTACCGACAGGAAAGGTCGGGTGGCTACACCTTC. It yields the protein CASSQAYRQERSGGYTF.

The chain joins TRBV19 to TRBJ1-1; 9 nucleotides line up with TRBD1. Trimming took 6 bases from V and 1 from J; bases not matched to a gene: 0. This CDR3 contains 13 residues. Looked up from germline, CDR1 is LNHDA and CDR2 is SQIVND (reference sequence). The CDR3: CASRGQGNTEAFF. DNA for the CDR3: TGTGCCAGTAGGGGACAGGGGAACACTGAAGCTTTCTTT.

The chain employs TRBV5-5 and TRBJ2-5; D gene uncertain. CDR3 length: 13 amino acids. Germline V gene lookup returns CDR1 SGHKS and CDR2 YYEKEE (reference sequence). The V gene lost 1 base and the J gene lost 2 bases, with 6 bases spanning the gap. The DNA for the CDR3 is TGTGCCAGCAGCTTGCCTGTGCAAGAGACCCAGTACTTC. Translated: CASSLPVQETQYF.

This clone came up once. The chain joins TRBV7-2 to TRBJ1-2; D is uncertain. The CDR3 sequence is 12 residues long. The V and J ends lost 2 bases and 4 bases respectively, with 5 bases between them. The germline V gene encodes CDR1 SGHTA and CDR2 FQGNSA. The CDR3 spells CASSLQVYGYTF. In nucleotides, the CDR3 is TGTGCCAGCAGCTTACAGGTCTATGGCTACACCTTC.